These T cell receptor beta chains were read from a single sample in a study of shared clonotypes between healthy human individuals. Here immunoSEQ multiplex PCR was the method, and the copy in TCRdb shows in-frame clones only, minus some. This repertoire shows roughly 2.5 million clones, approximately 90% found once; its top ten account for about 0.13%. Sequencing input: naive CD4+ T cells sorted from blood. The receptors here all came from a man aged 18 to 30 in good health. Both conserved end residues are part of each CDR3. The order of the fields is CDR3 protein, CDR3 DNA, V gene, D gene, clone size, J gene, CDR3 length. D genes are given only for firm matches. Not all rows give a size; the values are once, few, many and, for expanded clones, a class.

CSVEGTRGSSYEQYF | TGCAGCGTTGAAGGGACGCGGGGTAGCTCCTACGAGCAGTACTTC | TRBV29-1 | - | - | TRBJ2-7 | 15
CASSPQDLNEKLFF | TGTGCCAGCTCACCTCAGGACCTTAATGAAAAACTGTTTTTT | TRBV18 | - | - | TRBJ1-4 | 14
CASNSLGNTEAFF | TGCGCCAGCAACTCATTGGGGAACACTGAAGCTTTCTTT | TRBV5-1 | - | - | TRBJ1-1 | 13
CASRALWTPAGAFF | TGTGCCAGCAGAGCCTTGTGGACACCAGCGGGGGCTTTCTTT | TRBV11-2 | - | - | TRBJ1-1 | 14
CAISSDRGQNNSPLHF | TGTGCCATCAGTTCGGACAGGGGGCAGAATAATTCACCCCTCCACTTT | TRBV10-3 | TRBD1 | - | TRBJ1-6 | 16
CASSLQGSYEQYF | TGTGCCAGCTCACTGCAGGGATCCTACGAGCAGTACTTC | TRBV18 | - | - | TRBJ2-7 | 13
CASSEVKGAKSRETQYF | TGTGCCAGCAGTGAGGTTAAGGGGGCCAAATCACGAGAGACCCAGTACTTC | TRBV6-1 | TRBD1 | - | TRBJ2-5 | 17
CASSLYGGHTDTQYF | TGTGCCAGCAGCTTGTATGGCGGACACACAGATACGCAGTATTTT | TRBV7-9 | - | - | TRBJ2-3 | 15
CASSRTGPTEKLFF | TGTGCCAGCAGTAGGACAGGACCTACTGAAAAACTGTTTTTT | TRBV6-5 | TRBD1 | - | TRBJ1-4 | 14
CSALSGDTQYF | TGCAGTGCTCTCAGCGGAGATACGCAGTATTTT | TRBV20-1 | - | - | TRBJ2-3 | 11
CASSEAVTTYGYTF | TGTGCCAGCAGTGAAGCGGTAACCACATATGGCTACACCTTC | TRBV6-1 | - | - | TRBJ1-2 | 14
CASSGRTQDTQYF | TGTGCCAGCAGCGGGCGGACCCAAGATACGCAGTATTTT | TRBV9 | - | - | TRBJ2-3 | 13
CSVLLGPGGSDTQYF | TGCAGCGTGCTCTTGGGGCCCGGTGGCTCAGATACGCAGTATTTT | TRBV29-1 | - | once | TRBJ2-3 | 15
CAWSVWHQETQYF | TGTGCCTGGAGTGTGTGGCACCAAGAGACCCAGTACTTC | TRBV30 | - | - | TRBJ2-5 | 13
CASSLRGNTEAFF | TGTGCCAGCAGCTTAAGGGGAAACACTGAAGCTTTCTTT | TRBV7-3 | - | few | TRBJ1-1 | 13
CASSFGPGGVSSYEQYF | TGTGCCAGCAGCTTTGGCCCGGGGGGGGTTAGCTCCTACGAGCAGTACTTC | TRBV7-2 | TRBD2 | - | TRBJ2-7 | 17
CASSAIGQGANQPQHF | TGTGCCAGTAGTGCCATAGGACAGGGGGCAAATCAGCCCCAGCATTTT | TRBV19 | TRBD1 | few | TRBJ1-5 | 16
CASSQDRKQYF | TGTGCCAGCAGCCAAGACAGAAAGCAGTACTTC | TRBV6-5 | - | - | TRBJ2-7 | 11
CAISEWEGVDRADTQYF | TGTGCCATCAGTGAGTGGGAAGGAGTGGATCGGGCAGATACGCAGTATTTT | TRBV10-3 | - | - | TRBJ2-3 | 17
CASSSGRGGNEQFF | TGTGCCAGCAGCTCAGGCCGGGGCGGCAATGAGCAGTTCTTC | TRBV11-3 | - | once | TRBJ2-1 | 14
CASSSVPGTGNTIYF | TGTGCCAGCAGCTCAGTTCCAGGGACGGGAAACACCATATATTTT | TRBV7-2 | - | once | TRBJ1-3 | 15
CASKMEGTGNTEAFF | TGTGCCAGTAAAATGGAGGGAACAGGGAACACTGAAGCTTTCTTT | TRBV19 | - | - | TRBJ1-1 | 15
CASSEWRQILSAFF | TGTGCCAGCAGTGAATGGCGACAGATTTTATCGGCTTTCTTT | TRBV25-1 | - | - | TRBJ1-1 | 14
CASSPTGTAGNTIYF | TGTGCCAGCAGCCCTACCGGGACAGCTGGAAACACCATATATTTT | TRBV9 | TRBD1 | - | TRBJ1-3 | 15
CASSLQGQVGEKLFF | TGCGCCAGCAGCTTGCAGGGGCAGGTGGGAGAAAAACTGTTTTTT | TRBV5-1 | - | - | TRBJ1-4 | 15
CASRSGITNYGYTF | TGTGCCAGCAGGTCAGGGATAACCAACTATGGCTACACCTTC | TRBV6-1 | - | - | TRBJ1-2 | 14
CASGPGQGSNYGYTF | TGTGCTAGTGGGCCGGGACAGGGGAGTAACTATGGCTACACCTTC | TRBV12-5 | TRBD1 | - | TRBJ1-2 | 15
CASKGQSYEQYF | TGCGCCAGCAAGGGGCAGAGCTACGAGCAGTACTTC | TRBV4-1 | - | - | TRBJ2-7 | 12
CASSRKTGASTEAFF | TGCGCCAGCAGCCGGAAAACAGGGGCATCCACTGAAGCTTTCTTT | TRBV5-1 | TRBD1 | - | TRBJ1-1 | 15
CASSWTESSYNSPLHF | TGCGCCAGCAGCTGGACAGAGAGCTCCTATAATTCACCCCTCCACTTT | TRBV5-1 | - | - | TRBJ1-6 | 16
CASSDPFQGPLHF | TGCGCCAGCAGTGACCCTTTCCAGGGACCCCTCCACTTT | TRBV10-2 | - | - | TRBJ1-6 | 13
CASSLGIDYGYTF | TGTGCCAGCAGTTTGGGGATAGACTATGGCTACACCTTC | TRBV28 | - | - | TRBJ1-2 | 13
CATSTQPGQVYEQYF | TGTGCCACCAGCACTCAACCGGGACAGGTTTACGAGCAGTACTTC | TRBV15 | TRBD1 | - | TRBJ2-7 | 15
CASSLLGQNTEAFF | TGTGCCAGCAGTTTACTGGGGCAGAACACTGAAGCTTTCTTT | TRBV28 | - | - | TRBJ1-1 | 14
CASSLGPTTTPGELFF | TGTGCCAGCAGCTTAGGCCCCACAACTACGCCCGGGGAGCTGTTTTTT | TRBV7-2 | - | once | TRBJ2-2 | 16
CASSIAGGANTEAFF | TGTGCCAGTAGTATTGCCGGTGGTGCGAACACTGAAGCTTTCTTT | TRBV19 | - | - | TRBJ1-1 | 15
CAWSARKGGMAFF | TGTGCCTGGAGTGCCCGGAAGGGGGGGATGGCTTTCTTT | TRBV30 | - | - | TRBJ1-1 | 13
CASSFPARGINEQYF | TGTGCCAGCAGTTTTCCGGCCAGGGGGATAAACGAGCAGTACTTC | TRBV6-1 | TRBD1 | - | TRBJ2-7 | 15
CASSLTTGTVNTEAFF | TGCGCCAGCAGCTTAACTACCGGGACGGTGAACACTGAAGCTTTCTTT | TRBV5-1 | - | - | TRBJ1-1 | 16
CASSPLVGGAGTEAFF | TGTGCCAGCAGTCCCCTGGTAGGTGGGGCTGGAACTGAAGCTTTCTTT | TRBV27 | - | - | TRBJ1-1 | 16
CASGLAQKPGLLVYEQYF | TGTGCTAGTGGTTTGGCCCAGAAGCCGGGACTATTAGTCTACGAGCAGTACTTC | TRBV12-5 | TRBD2 | - | TRBJ2-7 | 18
CASSQQGPEQYF | TGTGCCAGCAGTCAGCAGGGACCCGAGCAGTACTTC | TRBV2 | - | - | TRBJ2-7 | 12
CATLRREGTQETQYF | TGTGCCACTTTAAGGCGGGAGGGTACCCAAGAGACCCAGTACTTC | TRBV6-1 | TRBD2 | - | TRBJ2-5 | 15
CASSSSSYEQYF | TGTGCCAGCAGTTCTAGCTCCTACGAGCAGTACTTC | TRBV9 | - | - | TRBJ2-7 | 12
CASSPSVKETQYF | TGCGCCAGCAGCCCTTCAGTGAAAGAGACCCAGTACTTC | TRBV5-1 | - | - | TRBJ2-5 | 13
CASSQGRWDEQFF | TGTGCCAGCAGTCAGGGGCGTTGGGATGAGCAGTTCTTC | TRBV2 | - | - | TRBJ2-1 | 13